Below, 20 T cell receptor beta chains from the same sample are listed, as sequenced in a study of early T cells in non-severe SARS-CoV-2 infection. TCRdb called the 5' RACE reads again in MiXCR, with one record for every CDR3 protein. Among about 110,000 distinct CDR3 sequences listed, approximately 12% were seen once. Sequenced sample: whole blood. These receptors were taken from an adult who was a healthcare worker with PCR-confirmed SARS-CoV-2 infection or an uninfected control (not recorded which).

The chain carries TRBV28 and TRBJ1-1; D is undetermined. The CDR3 runs to 10 residues. Germline CDR1 reads MDHEN; CDR2 reads SYDVKM. V lost 11 bases, J lost 8 bases, and 12 bases lay in between. DNA for the CDR3: TGTGCCGTTGGGCCCGGAGAAGCTTTCTTT. Translating gives CAVGPGEAFF.

The chain recombines TRBV3-1 with TRBJ1-1; 8 nucleotides line up with TRBD1. From germline, CDR1 is LGHDT and CDR2 YNNKEL (reference sequence). This CDR3 has 13 residues. The J segment lost 6 bases and the V segment lost 4 bases, leaving 4 bases of the junction unmatched. CDR3 coding DNA: TGTGCCAGCAGCCTCAGGGGGCTCGCTGAAGCTTTCTTT. Protein sequence: CASSLRGLAEAFF.

This clonotype was detected a few times. This sequence joins TRBV12-3 or TRBV12-4 and TRBJ2-7; D unresolved. The CDR3 sequence is 11 residues long. With 5 bases removed from V and 8 bases from J, the gap between germline ends came to 10 bases. The chain's CDR3 is CASSPRQQQYF. Here the CDR3 DNA reads TGTGCCAGCAGTCCCCGACAACAGCAGTACTTC.

This clonotype was observed a few times. The chain joins TRBV28 to TRBJ2-3; perhaps D is TRBD1 or TRBD2 (6 bases each). CDR3 size: 14 residues. The V and J ends lost 4 bases and 6 bases respectively, with 14 bases between them. Germline CDR1 and CDR2: MDHEN and SYDVKM. Here the CDR3 reads CASSSPGAEDTQYF. The CDR3 DNA follows: TGTGCCAGCAGTTCCCCGGGGGCTGAGGATACGCAGTATTTT.

This clonotype was seen more than once but under ten times. V gene TRBV7-2 combines with J gene TRBJ2-1, with D perhaps TRBD1 (6 bases). The CDR3 covers 15 residues. The V gene lost 3 bases and the J gene lost 5 bases, with 14 bases spanning the gap. Per germline, CDR1 SGHTA and CDR2 FQGNSA. CDR3 DNA: TGTGCCAGCAGCTTGTATCGAAGGGGGAACAATGAGCAGTTCTTC. This gives the protein CASSLYRRGNNEQFF.

This clonotype appeared many times. The chain uses TRBV5-1 and TRBJ2-3, with a weak D call TRBD2 (6 bases). Germline V gene lookup returns CDR1 SGHRS and CDR2 YFSETQ. The CDR3 sequence is 16 residues long. The germline V and J ends were trimmed by 1 base and 2 bases, with 14 bases remaining between them. CDR3: CASSLQVGGHTDTQYF. The CDR3 DNA reads TGCGCCAGCAGCTTGCAGGTGGGAGGCCACACAGATACGCAGTATTTT. The full variable domain, with the rest looked up from reference TRBV5-1 and TRBJ2-3, is KAGVTQTPRYLIKTRGQQVTLSCSPISGHRSVSWYQQTPGQGLQFLFEYFSETQRNKGNFPGRFSGRQFSNSRSEMNVSTLELGDSALYLCASSLQVGGHTDTQYFGPGTRLTVL.

The rearrangement uses TRBV19 and TRBJ2-4; the D is unclear. V gave up 8 bases and J gave up 7 bases, with 15 bases separating them. Germline V gene lookup returns CDR1 LNHDA and CDR2 SQIVND (reference sequence). There are 13 residues in the CDR3. CDR3 sequence (DNA): TGTGCCAGTGGAGCCTTTCCGCGCAACATTCAGTACTTC. This encodes CASGAFPRNIQYF.

As DNA, the CDR3 is TGTGCCAGCAAGGCGAGAATCTACGAGCAGTACTTC. Protein: CASKARIYEQYF. This chain connects TRBV6-2 or TRBV6-3 to TRBJ2-7; D unclear. In germline, CDR1 is MNHEY, CDR2 SVGEGT. The CDR3 length is 12 residues. V was clipped by 7 bases and J by 3 bases, with 10 bases between them.

The chain uses TRBV4-2 and TRBJ2-7; D may correspond to TRBD1 or TRBD2 (5 bases each). V lost 1 base and J 8 bases, leaving 9 bases between the germline ends. The CDR3 totals 12 residues. CDR1 is LGHNA and CDR2 is YNFKEQ in the germline V gene. The DNA for the CDR3 is TGTGCCAGCAGCCAAGGAGGGGCCCAGCAGTACTTC. Translation: CASSQGGAQQYF.

The chain carries TRBV5-8 and TRBJ2-4, with 7 bases identical to TRBD2. CDR1 and CDR2 (germline): SGHTS, YDEGEE. The CDR3 runs 12 residues. The V gene end was trimmed by 4 bases and the J gene end by 7 bases; junction bases not matched to a gene: 2. The CDR3 DNA reads TGTGCCAGCAGCCGGACTAGTAACATTCAGTACTTC. Its protein product is CASSRTSNIQYF.

This chain links TRBV12-3 or TRBV12-4 with TRBJ1-1; D not resolved. Trimming took 6 bases from V and 9 from J, leaving 14 bases between them. CDR3 length: 12 amino acids. This CDR3 reads CASSAPWEQAFF. As DNA, the CDR3 is TGTGCCAGCAGCGCGCCATGGGAACAAGCTTTCTTT.

At least ten counts were recorded for this clonotype. The chain joins TRBV20-1 to TRBJ2-1; D gene uncertain. Per germline, CDR1 DFQATT and CDR2 SNEGSKA (reference sequence). V shed 3 bases and J shed 10 bases, with 10 bases lying between them. CDR3 size: 11 residues. The CDR3 bases are TGCAGTGCTAGTTATCTTGAGGAGCAGTTCTTC. Translating it yields CSASYLEEQFF.

V is TRBV29-1 and J is TRBJ2-5; 10 positions agree with TRBD2. Germline CDR1 reads SQVTM; CDR2 reads ANQGSEA. Trimming at V came to 1 base and at J to 6 bases, leaving 5 bases not matched to a gene. The CDR3 contains 14 residues. CDR3 protein: CSVEGGAGGQTQYF. Written as DNA, the CDR3 is TGCAGCGTTGAAGGAGGAGCGGGAGGGCAGACCCAGTACTTC.

This clonotype came up a few times. This sequence joins TRBV7-9 and TRBJ2-5, with D maybe TRBD2 (5 bases). With 3 bases removed from V and 4 bases from J, the gap between germline ends came to 21 bases. CDR1 is SEHNR and CDR2 is FQNEAQ in the germline V gene (reference sequence). The CDR3 is 17 residues long. Written as DNA, the CDR3 is TGTGCCAGCAGCTTGGGTTTCTCCGGGGTAGCTCGAGAGACCCAGTACTTC. Protein: CASSLGFSGVARETQYF.

This clonotype was detected many times. J is TRBJ2-7 and V is TRBV5-1; D ambiguous. The CDR3 length is 16 residues. CDR1 and CDR2 (germline): SGHRS, YFSETQ. V shed 0 bases and J shed 1 base, with 14 bases lying between them. In DNA form, the CDR3 reads TGCGCCAGCAGCTTGGAGGGCGGCACCACGTCCTACGAGCAGTACTTC. It codes for CASSLEGGTTSYEQYF.

This clonotype has more than one count but fewer than ten. The chain carries TRBV19 and TRBJ2-2, with TRBD2 as a possible D gene (5 bases). Germline V gives CDR1 LNHDA, CDR2 SQIVND (reference sequence). The CDR3 runs to 14 residues. Trimming pared 8 bases from V and 0 bases from J, leaving 10 bases between. The CDR3 coding sequence is TGTGCCAGTCAACTCGGGGCGAACACCGGGGAGCTGTTTTTT. It codes for CASQLGANTGELFF.

This clonotype has only a few counts. The chain recombines TRBV29-1 with TRBJ1-2; 9 bases align to TRBD1. Germline V gene data show CDR1 as SQVTM and CDR2 as ANQGSEA. The CDR3 spans 10 residues. V dropped 6 bases and J dropped 8; count of bases not matched to a gene: 1. The chain's CDR3 is CSVDRGGYTF. CDR3 nucleotide sequence: TGCAGCGTGGACAGGGGAGGCTACACCTTC.

This clonotype came up many times. The chain couples TRBV6-5 to TRBJ1-1, with 8 bases lining up with TRBD1. This CDR3 is built from 14 residues. Germline CDR1 and CDR2: MNHEY and SVGAGI. Losses at the gene ends were 4 bases for V and 7 bases for J; bases not matched to a gene: 8. CDR3 DNA: TGTGCCAGCAGTTCCCTAACCGGGACAGGTGAAGCTTTCTTT. Its protein is CASSSLTGTGEAFF.

This clonotype was seen at least ten times. The CDR3 DNA reads TGTGCCAGCAGTACGCGGATCTACGAGCAGTACTTC. Translation: CASSTRIYEQYF. V is TRBV2 and J is TRBJ2-7; D is undetermined. Looked up from germline, CDR1 is SNHLY and CDR2 is FYNNEI. This CDR3 comprises 12 residues. The ends were cut back, 5 bases at V and 3 bases at J, with 8 bases in the middle.

This clonotype was seen at least ten times. V usage is TRBV6-1 and J usage is TRBJ1-3; the D is unclear. Germline CDR1 MNHNS, CDR2 SASEGT. V was pared by 6 bases and J by 5 bases, with 23 bases between. The CDR3 has 17 residues. CDR3 residues: CASSLKIRGPQRNTIYF. CDR3 sequence (DNA): TGTGCCAGCAGCCTGAAAATTAGAGGGCCGCAAAGAAACACCATATATTTT.